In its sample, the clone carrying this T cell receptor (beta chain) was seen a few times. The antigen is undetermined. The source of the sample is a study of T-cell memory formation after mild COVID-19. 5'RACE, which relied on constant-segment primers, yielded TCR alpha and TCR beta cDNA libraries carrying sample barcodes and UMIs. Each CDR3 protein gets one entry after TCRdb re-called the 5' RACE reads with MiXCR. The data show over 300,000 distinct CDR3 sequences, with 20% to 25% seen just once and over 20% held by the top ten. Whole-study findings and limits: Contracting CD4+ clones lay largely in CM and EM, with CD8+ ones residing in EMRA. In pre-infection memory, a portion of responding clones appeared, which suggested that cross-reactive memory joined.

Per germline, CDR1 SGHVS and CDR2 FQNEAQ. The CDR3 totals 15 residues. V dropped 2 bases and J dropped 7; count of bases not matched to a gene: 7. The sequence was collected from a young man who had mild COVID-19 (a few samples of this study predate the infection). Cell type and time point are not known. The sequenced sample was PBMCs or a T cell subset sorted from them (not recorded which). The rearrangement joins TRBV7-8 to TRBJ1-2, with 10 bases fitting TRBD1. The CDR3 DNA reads TGTGCCAGCAGCTTACACAGACAGGGGGCGCCTGGCTACACCTTC. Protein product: CASSLHRQGAPGYTF.